This TCR beta chain was sequenced during a study of blood T cell repertoires in COVID-19. Sequenced by immunoSEQ multiplex PCR; TCRdb stores in-frame clones only, minus some. The sample records 95,000 to 150,000 clones, around 86% being singletons. The CDR3 spans 16 residues. Unmatched junction bases numbered 6, after V lost 2 bases and J lost 3 bases. This clonotype was obtained from a man older than 75 with active or convalescent COVID-19. V gene TRBV23-1 combines with J gene TRBJ2-2, with 7 bases matching TRBD1. TRBV23-1 is placed among ORFs of uncertain function. Sequencing was done on a sample of peripheral blood. The CDR3 DNA is TGCGCCAGCAGTCAACCTCACACAGGGGACACCGGGGAGCTGTTTTTT. It translates to CASSQPHTGDTGELFF.